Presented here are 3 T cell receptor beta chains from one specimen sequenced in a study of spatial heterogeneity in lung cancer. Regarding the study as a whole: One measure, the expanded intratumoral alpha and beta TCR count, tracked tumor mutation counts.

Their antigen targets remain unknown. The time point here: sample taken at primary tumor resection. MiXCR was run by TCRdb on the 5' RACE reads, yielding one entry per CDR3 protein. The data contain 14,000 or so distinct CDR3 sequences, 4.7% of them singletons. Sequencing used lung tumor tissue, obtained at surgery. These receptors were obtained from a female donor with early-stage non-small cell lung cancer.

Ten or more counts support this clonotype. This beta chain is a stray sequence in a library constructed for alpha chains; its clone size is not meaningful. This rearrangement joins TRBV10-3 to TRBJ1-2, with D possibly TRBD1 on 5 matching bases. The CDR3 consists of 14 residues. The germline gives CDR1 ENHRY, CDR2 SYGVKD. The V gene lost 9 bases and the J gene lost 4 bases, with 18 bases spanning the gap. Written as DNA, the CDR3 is TGTGCCATTAACCCGGTCGGGACGGTCTATGGCTACACCTTC. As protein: CAINPVGTVYGYTF.

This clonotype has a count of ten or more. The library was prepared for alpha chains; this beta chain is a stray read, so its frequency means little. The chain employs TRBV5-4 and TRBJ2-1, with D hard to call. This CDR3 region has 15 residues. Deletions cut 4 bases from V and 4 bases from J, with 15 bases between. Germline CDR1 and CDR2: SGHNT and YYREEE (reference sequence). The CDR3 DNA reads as TGTGCCAGCAGCCCGGACCTCCACCCATACAATGAGCAGTTCTTC. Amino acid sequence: CASSPDLHPYNEQFF. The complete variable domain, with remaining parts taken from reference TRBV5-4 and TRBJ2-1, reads ETGVTQSPTHLIKTRGQQVTLRCSSQSGHNTVSWYQQALGQGPQFIFQYYREEENGRGNFPPRFSGLQFPNYSSELNVNALELDDSALYLCASSPDLHPYNEQFFGPGTRLTVL.

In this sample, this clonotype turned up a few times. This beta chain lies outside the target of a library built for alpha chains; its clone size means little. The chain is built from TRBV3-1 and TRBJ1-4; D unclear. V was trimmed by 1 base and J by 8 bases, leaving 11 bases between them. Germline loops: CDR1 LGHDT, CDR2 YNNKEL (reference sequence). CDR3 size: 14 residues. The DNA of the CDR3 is TGTGCCAGCAGCCAAGTCGGATTCGGAGAAAAACTGTTTTTT. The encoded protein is CASSQVGFGEKLFF.